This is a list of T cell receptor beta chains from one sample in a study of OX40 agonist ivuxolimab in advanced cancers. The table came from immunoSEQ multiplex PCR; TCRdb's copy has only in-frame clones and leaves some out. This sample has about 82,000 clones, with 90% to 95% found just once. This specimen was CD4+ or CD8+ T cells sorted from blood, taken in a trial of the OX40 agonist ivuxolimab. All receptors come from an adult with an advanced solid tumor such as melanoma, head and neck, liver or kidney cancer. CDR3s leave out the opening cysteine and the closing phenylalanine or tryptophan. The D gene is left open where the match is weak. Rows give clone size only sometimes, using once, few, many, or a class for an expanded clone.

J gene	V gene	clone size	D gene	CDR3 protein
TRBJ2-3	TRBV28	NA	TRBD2	ASNLAGVTDTQY
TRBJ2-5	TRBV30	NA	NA	AWSVGLGGETQY
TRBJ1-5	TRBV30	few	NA	AWSPTGNQPQH
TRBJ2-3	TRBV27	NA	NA	ASSWKGTDTQY
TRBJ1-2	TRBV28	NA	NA	ASNPPGKGYT
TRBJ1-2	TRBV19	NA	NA	ASSLGVGAPYGYT
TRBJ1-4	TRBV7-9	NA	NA	ASSLGTGEKLF
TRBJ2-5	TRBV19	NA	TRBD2	ASSTISGSGETQY
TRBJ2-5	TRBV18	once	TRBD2	ASSPLAGNQETQY
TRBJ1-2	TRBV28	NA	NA	ASSLWRVDNYGYT
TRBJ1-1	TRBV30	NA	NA	AWGDTATEAF
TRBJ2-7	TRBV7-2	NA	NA	ASSRGGLLSYEQY
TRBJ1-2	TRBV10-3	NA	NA	AISDLTVNYGYT
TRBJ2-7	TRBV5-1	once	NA	ASSFLGGGNEQY
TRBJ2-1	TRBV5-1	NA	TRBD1	ASSLGDRSHEQF
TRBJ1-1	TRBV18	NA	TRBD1	ASSAGQGATFTEAF
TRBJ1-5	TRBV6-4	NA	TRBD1	ASSFQETGLISQPQH
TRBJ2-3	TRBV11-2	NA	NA	ASSLSPSTDTQY
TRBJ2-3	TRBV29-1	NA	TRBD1	SVAIRTGTGGSTDTQY
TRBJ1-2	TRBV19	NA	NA	ASSSQGRDAYGYT
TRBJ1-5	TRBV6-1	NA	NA	ASSEAVNQPQH
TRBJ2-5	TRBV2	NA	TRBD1	ASRRGGGIQETQY
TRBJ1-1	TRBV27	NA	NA	ASSSTLAIPNTEAF
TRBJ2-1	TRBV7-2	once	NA	ASSPTYYNEQF
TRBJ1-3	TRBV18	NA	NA	ASSPLLPGPQVGNTIY
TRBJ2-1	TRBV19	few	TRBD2	ASSLAGGLDEQF
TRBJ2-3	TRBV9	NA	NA	ASSVSTRVADTQY